Listed below are T cell receptor beta chains from one sample, sequenced in a study of graft-versus-host responses after intestinal transplantation. TCRdb's copy holds only in-frame clones and misses some; the assay was immunoSEQ multiplex PCR. The repertoire holds some 97,000 clones, with roughly 87% as singletons. The antigens these receptors bind are not known. This specimen was unstimulated CD4+ T cells sorted from spleen or lymph node cells, taken before transplant. Receptor source: a human donor who was the organ donor for an intestinal transplant. Both conserved end residues are part of each CDR3. A D gene is named only where the DNA matches it firmly. Clone size, where shown, is once, few, many, or a class for clones that have expanded.

D	J	size	V	DNA	CDR3
TRBD1	TRBJ1-3	NA	TRBV2	TGTGCCAGCACCGACAGGGGGAGAAACACCATATATTTT	CASTDRGRNTIYF
TRBD1	TRBJ2-3	NA	TRBV5-1	TGCGCCAGCACCGGGACAGGATTTGCAGATACGCAGTATTTT	CASTGTGFADTQYF
TRBD2	TRBJ2-1	NA	TRBV28	TGTGCCAGCCGACTAGCGGGGAAAACAAATGAGCAGTTCTTC	CASRLAGKTNEQFF
NA	TRBJ2-5	NA	TRBV11-2	TGTGCCAGCAGTCCCCGGGGGATTCAAGAGACCCAGTACTTC	CASSPRGIQETQYF
NA	TRBJ1-2	NA	TRBV19	TGTGCCAGTAGTATAGACCATTCTAACTATGGCTACACCTTC	CASSIDHSNYGYTF
NA	TRBJ1-3	NA	TRBV11-2	TGTGCCAGCAGCGTCGGAGTCCTCTCTGGAAACACCATATATTTT	CASSVGVLSGNTIYF
NA	TRBJ2-5	NA	TRBV2	TGTGCCAGCAGTGGAAGCACGCAAGAGACCCAGTACTTC	CASSGSTQETQYF
NA	TRBJ1-2	NA	TRBV15	TGTGCCACCAGCAGAGCCCCGGGGGGGTTGAACGGCTACACCTTC	CATSRAPGGLNGYTF
TRBD2	TRBJ2-1	NA	TRBV5-4	TGTGCCAGCAGTCCATCCGGGACTAGCGTGAGTGAGCAGTTCTTC	CASSPSGTSVSEQFF
NA	TRBJ1-2	NA	TRBV4-1	TGCGCCAGCAGCCAAGATCTGGTTGGGGGGACCGGCAACTATGGCTACACCTTC	CASSQDLVGGTGNYGYTF
NA	TRBJ2-7	NA	TRBV18	TGTGCCAGCTCACCACCGACGGGACAAACCTACGAGCAGTACTTC	CASSPPTGQTYEQYF
NA	TRBJ1-2	once	TRBV5-4	TGTGCCAGCAGCTTGACAGGGATTCGGTCTAACTATGGCTACACCTTC	CASSLTGIRSNYGYTF
NA	TRBJ2-5	NA	TRBV6-5	TGTGCCAGCAGTGGCGGCATTAAGACCCAGTACTTC	CASSGGIKTQYF
NA	TRBJ2-3	NA	TRBV29-1	TGCAGCGCCCTAACGGCCCAAGGCCCAGATACGCAGTATTTT	CSALTAQGPDTQYF
TRBD2	TRBJ2-6	NA	TRBV28	TGTGCCAGCAGCCTCTGGGCGGGGGGCGTATCTGGGGCCAACGTCCTGACTTTC	CASSLWAGGVSGANVLTF
NA	TRBJ1-4	NA	TRBV19	TGTGCCAGTAGGGATTCGGATTCAACTAATGAAAAACTGTTTTTT	CASRDSDSTNEKLFF
TRBD1	TRBJ1-1	NA	TRBV5-1	TGCGCCAGCAGCTTGGGGGACAGGGTCGGAAACACTGAAGCTTTCTTT	CASSLGDRVGNTEAFF
TRBD1	TRBJ2-7	NA	TRBV18	TGTGCCAGCTCACCACCGTTGGGGACAGGGGGCCGGTACGAGCAGTACTTC	CASSPPLGTGGRYEQYF
NA	TRBJ2-7	NA	TRBV4-1	TGCGCCAGCAGCCAAACCGGGTCCTACGAGCAGTACTTC	CASSQTGSYEQYF
TRBD1	TRBJ2-7	NA	TRBV18	TGTGCCAGCTCACTAGGGACAGGGAGCTACGAGCAGTACTTC	CASSLGTGSYEQYF
TRBD1	TRBJ2-1	NA	TRBV5-1	TGCGCCAGCAGCGAATGGCCCCCGGGACAGGGGACCAACAATGAGCAGTTCTTC	CASSEWPPGQGTNNEQFF
NA	TRBJ1-2	NA	TRBV4-1	TGCGCCAGCAGCTTTTTAATAGAGCGGGCCCCCTATGGCTACACCTTC	CASSFLIERAPYGYTF
NA	TRBJ1-2	NA	TRBV6-1	TGTGCCAGCAGGATGCAGGGAGGCTACACCTTC	CASRMQGGYTF
TRBD2	TRBJ2-2	NA	TRBV5-6	TGTGCCAGCAGGGCGGGACTAGCGAACACCGGGGAGCTGTTTTTT	CASRAGLANTGELFF
NA	TRBJ2-1	NA	TRBV6-6	TGTGCCAGCACCGGTATGGGGTACAATGAGCAGTTCTTC	CASTGMGYNEQFF
NA	TRBJ1-3	NA	TRBV30	TGTGCCTGGAGTAGGGTTGACACCATATATTTT	CAWSRVDTIYF
TRBD2	TRBJ2-3	once	TRBV18	TGTGCCAGCTCACCCCGGGGGGGCACAGATACGCAGTATTTT	CASSPRGGTDTQYF
NA	TRBJ2-3	NA	TRBV5-5	TGTGCCAGCAGCTTGGATATCAGCTCTAGCACAGATACGCAGTATTTT	CASSLDISSSTDTQYF
NA	TRBJ2-7	NA	TRBV30	TGTGCCTGGAGTAAGATATCCTACGAGCAGTACTTC	CAWSKISYEQYF
NA	TRBJ2-4	once	TRBV12-2	TGTGCAAGTCGTATTCGGGCAATTCAGTACTTC	CASRIRAIQYF
NA	TRBJ1-6	NA	TRBV6-5	TGTGCCAGCAGTTACTCTGGGGAGACTAATTCACCCCTCCACTTT	CASSYSGETNSPLHF
NA	TRBJ2-5	once	TRBV11-2	TGTGCCAGCAGAGGACCGGGCCGAGGGGGAGAGACCCAGTACTTC	CASRGPGRGGETQYF
TRBD1	TRBJ1-2	NA	TRBV7-8	TGTGCCAGCAGCGTACGGAGACAGGGCGACTATGGCTACACCTTC	CASSVRRQGDYGYTF
NA	TRBJ1-2	NA	TRBV15	TGTGCCACCAGCGTCCGGGACACCTCTGGCTACACCTTC	CATSVRDTSGYTF
NA	TRBJ1-2	few	TRBV6-1	TGTGCCAGCAGTGAAGCAGGGGGCTATGGCTACACCTTC	CASSEAGGYGYTF
NA	TRBJ1-5	NA	TRBV30	TGTGCCTGGAGCGCAGGGAAGAGTCAGCCCCAGCATTTT	CAWSAGKSQPQHF
TRBD1	TRBJ2-7	NA	TRBV4-2	TGTGCCAGCAGCCATACAGGGGCAATTTCCTACGAGCAGTACTTC	CASSHTGAISYEQYF
NA	TRBJ2-2	NA	TRBV7-3	TGTGCCAGCAGCTTATACAGGGAGGACGGGGAGCTGTTTTTT	CASSLYREDGELFF
NA	TRBJ1-5	NA	TRBV11-2	TGTGCCAGCAGCTCCAACACCAATCAGCCCCAGCATTTT	CASSSNTNQPQHF
NA	TRBJ2-7	NA	TRBV28	TGTGCCAGCAGCCCGGACATCTACGAGCAGTACTTC	CASSPDIYEQYF
NA	TRBJ2-5	once	TRBV5-6	TGTGCCAGCAGCTCCTTGGGGGCGGAAGAGACCCAGTACTTC	CASSSLGAEETQYF